This T cell receptor beta chain was captured by sequencing in a study of cytomegalovirus exposure and HLA in healthy donors. On the study more broadly: In an early release, HLA-typed donors contributed tens of millions of unique TCR sequences.

Study conclusions and caveats: Later work showed greater clonal expansion in HLA-associated TCR beta chains than in equally common others.

The donors (healthy individuals) were bone marrow donors. With 60 Vbeta and 13 Jbeta primers, the PCR was carried out. The protocol was immunoSEQ multiplex PCR, while the TCRdb copy is restricted to in-frame clones and leaves out a portion. This listing includes around 100,000 clones. Concerning this clone: What it binds is not known.

The receptor was derived from a man aged 25 to 40 in good health and CMV-seronegative. The sequenced material came from PBMCs.

In nucleotides, the CDR3 is TGTGCCAGCACGCCCCAGGCGAACACTGAAGCTTTCTTT. Translating gives CASTPQANTEAFF. The J gene is TRBJ1-1, the V gene TRBV18; D call uncertain. V shed 8 bases and J shed 1 base, with 11 bases lying between them. Germline CDR1 reads KGHSH; CDR2 reads LQKENI. There are 13 residues in the CDR3. Complete variable domain (other parts from reference TRBV18 and TRBJ1-1): NAGVMQNPRHLVRRRGQEARLRCSPMKGHSHVYWYRQLPEEGLKFMVYLQKENIIDESGMPKERFSAEFPKEGPSILRIQQVVRGDSAAYFCASTPQANTEAFFGQGTRLTVV.